This entry is about one TCR beta chain. As yet, its antigen is unknown. Amplification used 60 Vbeta primers and 13 Jbeta primers. Methods used by the authors: Unique TCR beta chains totaled some 81 million in a later count, with around 11 million of them shared. The protocol was immunoSEQ multiplex PCR, while the TCRdb copy is restricted to in-frame clones and leaves out a portion. V, J and clone size are those of that table, while D and trimming were read from the DNA. The repertoire consists of about 200,000 clones, with about 80% occurring once and the leading ten covering about 1.4%. The ends were cut back, 8 bases at V and 5 bases at J, with 6 bases in the middle. Germline-derived CDR1 and CDR2 are MNHEY and SMNVEV (reference sequence). The CDR3 covers 10 residues. These data are taken from a study of cytomegalovirus exposure and HLA in healthy donors. Regarding the study as a whole: Highest at DRB1 and lowest at HLA-C, TCR association rates differed among HLA loci in a later analysis. The Asian-associated ancestry cluster reportedly had fewer N-insertions than the approximately 670-donor mean in a later analysis.

Sequencing used PBMCs. The V gene is TRBV27, the J gene TRBJ2-5; D is uncertain. The sequence came from a girl between 5 and 17 years old in good health and CMV-seronegative. The CDR3: CASQMETQYF. The CDR3 coding sequence is TGTGCCAGCCAGATGGAGACCCAGTACTTC.